The source of this T cell receptor (beta chain) is a study of T cells in Graves' hyperthyroidism and ophthalmopathy. Germline V CDR1 and CDR2: KGHSH, LQKENI. Trimming removed 1 base at V and 6 bases at J, with 6 bases between. The CDR3 is 13 amino acids. RNA transcripts provided the source from which TCR beta CDR3 regions were amplified. Researchers ran a first-round RT-PCR on the TCR CDR3 using the HTBI primer set. TCRdb re-analysed the multiplex PCR reads in MiXCR, keeping a single row per CDR3 protein. The sample lists hundreds of thousands of distinct CDR3 sequences, 11% to 15% occurring once. This clonotype was counted many times.

Sequencing was performed on blood. The TCR originated in a woman under 30 with Graves' hyperthyroidism. The chain couples TRBV18 to TRBJ2-2; D is undetermined. CDR3 protein: CASSPQGSGELFF. In nucleotides, the CDR3 is TGTGCCAGCTCACCACAAGGTTCCGGGGAGCTGTTTTTT.